A selection of T cell receptor beta chains follows, all from one sample in a study of CD8 T cells in Susac syndrome. One entry per CDR3 protein results from TCRdb running MiXCR on the immunoSEQ multiplex PCR reads. Among under 200,000 distinct CDR3 sequences listed, roughly nine tenths were seen once. Sequenced input: CD4+ T cells from PBMCs. The receptors here all came from a human donor with Susac syndrome. Each CDR3 is given with its conserved first and last residue.

TRBV2	TRBJ2-2	CASSAGTGELFF
TRBV3-1	TRBJ2-7	CASSQSESGYEQYF
TRBV5-6	TRBJ2-1	CASSLVSYNEQFF
TRBV18	TRBJ2-7	CASSPREGKGYEQYF
TRBV15	TRBJ2-7	CATSRDPPSSYEQYF
TRBV9	TRBJ1-3	CASSVALEGTGNTIYF
TRBV11-1	TRBJ2-7	CASSFSGRVSPAREQYF
TRBV12-3/TRBV12-4	TRBJ2-7	CAGSLAHGTGQYF
TRBV6-1	TRBJ1-3	CASSSGDSQRNTIYF
TRBV5-4	TRBJ2-1	CASSSGTSGGYEQFF
TRBV12-3/TRBV12-4	TRBJ2-7	CASSLLSSYEQYF
TRBV5-5	TRBJ1-5	CASSLWGPYNNQPQHF
TRBV4-1	TRBJ2-2	CASSQSTPSGGANGELFF
TRBV5-1	TRBJ2-5	CASSRTSGGSQETQYF
TRBV21-1	TRBJ2-1	CASSIPRGGGPNEQFF
TRBV6-5	TRBJ1-2	CASSPRGPRYYGYTF
TRBV7-9	TRBJ2-5	CASSFLNVLPPAGETQYF
TRBV5-4	TRBJ2-3	CASSPGPSTDTQYF
TRBV5-1	TRBJ2-3	CASSRQPSTDTQYF
TRBV5-1	TRBJ1-5	CASSWGDSNQPQHF
TRBV5-4	TRBJ1-2	CASSMAGIYGYTF
TRBV4-2	TRBJ2-3	CASSQDPGTDTQYF
TRBV5-5	TRBJ2-5	CASSLGMGLQETQYF
TRBV11-1	TRBJ2-7	CASRGQGISYEQYF
TRBV9	TRBJ2-1	CASSVGTPSYNEQFF
TRBV2	TRBJ2-3	CASSVSSGITDTQYF
TRBV21-1	TRBJ2-5	CASSKSAGSKETQYF
TRBV10-3	TRBJ2-5	CAISESTSQETQYF
TRBV19	TRBJ2-1	CASSLTSVYNEQFF
TRBV12-3/TRBV12-4	TRBJ1-3	CASSVYLEHTGNTIYF
TRBV7-2	TRBJ1-2	CASSLLWANYGYTF
TRBV4-1	TRBJ1-2	CASSQEIGDYGYTF
TRBV9	TRBJ1-2	CASSSTTDRGGGYTF
TRBV7-6	TRBJ2-7	CASSPTGTSLEQYF
TRBV7-3	TRBJ2-2	CASSPGGGELFF
TRBV25-1	TRBJ1-1	CANTRIPGTSEGDTEAFF
TRBV2	TRBJ1-5	CATSKLDPERQPQHF
TRBV19	TRBJ1-1	CASRTIREAKTEAFF
TRBV20-1	TRBJ1-4	CSARPGQNNEKLFF
TRBV11-3	TRBJ2-1	CASSSSGGAYEQFF
TRBV9	TRBJ1-2	CASSVGAGKISNYGYTF
TRBV18	TRBJ2-2	CASSPREGGSNTGELFF
TRBV2	TRBJ1-1	CASSELGTAENTEAFF
TRBV7-2	TRBJ2-7	CASSLATSGRNEQYF
TRBV12-3/TRBV12-4	TRBJ1-2	CASSFQGGIYADGYTF
TRBV18	TRBJ2-7	CASSPGQASYEQYF
TRBV6-5	TRBJ2-2	CASSYESGGTRTGELFF
TRBV27	TRBJ1-5	CASSSGLLVPNSNQPQHF
TRBV20-1	TRBJ2-3	CSPWGGDTQYF